This T cell receptor (beta chain) was captured in a study of blood T cell repertoires in COVID-19. On the study more broadly: Both acute and convalescent COVID-19 samples were obtained from the United States, Italy and Spain. PBMCs, B-cell-depleted T cells, or T cells were the source of the cDNA or gDNA that made up the material.

This clone was counted a few times. CDR1 is SNHLY, CDR2 FYNNEI, per germline. V was cut by 6 bases and J by 8 bases, with 7 bases left in between. The CDR3 totals 11 residues. TCRdb's table, derived via immunoSEQ multiplex PCR, lists solely in-frame clones and lacks some. The sample lists 120,000 to 150,000 clones; 60% to 85% were seen once. Sample: peripheral blood. This clonotype was sampled from a man aged 50 to 59 with active or convalescent COVID-19. The chain uses TRBV2 and TRBJ2-2; no definite D call. As DNA, the CDR3 is TGTGCCAGCAGGCTACAGGGGGAGCTGTTTTTT. Encoded protein: CASRLQGELFF.